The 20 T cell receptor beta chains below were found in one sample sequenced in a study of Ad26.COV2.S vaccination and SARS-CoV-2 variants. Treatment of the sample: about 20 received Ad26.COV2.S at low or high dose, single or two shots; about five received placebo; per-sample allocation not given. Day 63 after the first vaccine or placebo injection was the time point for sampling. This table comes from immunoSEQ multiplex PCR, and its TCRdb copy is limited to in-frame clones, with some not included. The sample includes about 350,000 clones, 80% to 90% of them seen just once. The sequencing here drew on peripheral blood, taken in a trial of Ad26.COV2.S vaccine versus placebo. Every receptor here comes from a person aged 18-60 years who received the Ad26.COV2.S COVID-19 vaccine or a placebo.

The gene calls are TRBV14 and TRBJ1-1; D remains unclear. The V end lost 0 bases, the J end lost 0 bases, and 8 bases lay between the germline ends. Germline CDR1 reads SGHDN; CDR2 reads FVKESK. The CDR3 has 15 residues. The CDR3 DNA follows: TGTGCCAGCAGCCAAGATCGGGGTCTGAACACTGAAGCTTTCTTT. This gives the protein CASSQDRGLNTEAFF.

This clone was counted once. CDR3 DNA sequence: TGTGCCACCAGGCCAGAGGGCGCCGGTGGCTACACCTTC. This codes for CATRPEGAGGYTF. V gene TRBV15 combines with J gene TRBJ1-2; D ambiguous. From germline, CDR1 is LNHNV and CDR2 YYDKDF (reference sequence). V gave up 6 bases and J gave up 7 bases, with 15 bases separating them. The CDR3 contains 13 residues.

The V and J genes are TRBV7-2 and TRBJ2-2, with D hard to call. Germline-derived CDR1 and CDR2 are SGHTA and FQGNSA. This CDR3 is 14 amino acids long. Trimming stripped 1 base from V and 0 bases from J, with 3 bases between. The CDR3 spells CASSLVTNTGELFF. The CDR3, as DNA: TGTGCCAGCAGCTTAGTTACGAACACCGGGGAGCTGTTTTTT.

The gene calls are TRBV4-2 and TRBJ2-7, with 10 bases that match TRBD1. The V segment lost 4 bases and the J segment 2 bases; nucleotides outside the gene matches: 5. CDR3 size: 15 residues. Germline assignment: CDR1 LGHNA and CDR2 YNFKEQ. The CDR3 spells CASSLADRGPYEQYF. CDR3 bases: TGTGCCAGCAGCCTCGCCGACAGGGGGCCCTACGAGCAGTACTTC.

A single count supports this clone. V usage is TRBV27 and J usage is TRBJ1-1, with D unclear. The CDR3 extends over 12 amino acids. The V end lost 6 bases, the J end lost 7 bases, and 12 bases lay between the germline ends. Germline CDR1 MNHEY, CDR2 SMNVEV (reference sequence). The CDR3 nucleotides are TGTGCCAGCAGCAACCGCCGGGGTGAAGCTTTCTTT. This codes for CASSNRRGEAFF.

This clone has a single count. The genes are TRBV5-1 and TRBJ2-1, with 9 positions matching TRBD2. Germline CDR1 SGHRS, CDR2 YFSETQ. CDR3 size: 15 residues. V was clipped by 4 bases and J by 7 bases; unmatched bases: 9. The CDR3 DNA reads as TGCGCCAGCAGCCGAGCGGGAGGTAAGGGGAATGAGCAGTTCTTC. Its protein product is CASSRAGGKGNEQFF.

As DNA, the CDR3 is TGTGCCAGTCAGACAGGGTGGTTTGAGCAGTACTTC. This encodes CASQTGWFEQYF. The genes are TRBV28 and TRBJ2-7; 7 nucleotides align to TRBD1. The CDR3 consists of 12 residues. Germline assignment: CDR1 MDHEN and CDR2 SYDVKM. The ends lost 9 bases at V and 7 bases at J; junction bases unmatched: 9. Filled out from reference TRBV28 and TRBJ2-7, the complete variable domain reads DVKVTQSSRYLVKRTGEKVFLECVQDMDHENMFWYRQDPGLGLRLIYFSYDVKMKEKGDIPEGYSVSREKKERFSLILESASTNQTSMYLCASQTGWFEQYFGPGTRLTVT.

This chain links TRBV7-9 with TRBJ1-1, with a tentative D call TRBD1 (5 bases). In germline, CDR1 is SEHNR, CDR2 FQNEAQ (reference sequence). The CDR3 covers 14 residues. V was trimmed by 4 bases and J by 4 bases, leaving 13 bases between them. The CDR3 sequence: CASSSGPPSTEAFF. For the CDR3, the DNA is TGTGCCAGCAGCTCGGGACCGCCAAGCACTGAAGCTTTCTTT.

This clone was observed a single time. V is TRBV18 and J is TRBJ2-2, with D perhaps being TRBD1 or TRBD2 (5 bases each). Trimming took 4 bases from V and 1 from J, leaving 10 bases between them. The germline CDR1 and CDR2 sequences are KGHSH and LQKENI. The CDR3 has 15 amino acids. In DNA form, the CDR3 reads TGTGCCAGCTCACGGGGGACCATGAACACCGGGGAGCTGTTTTTT. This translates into CASSRGTMNTGELFF. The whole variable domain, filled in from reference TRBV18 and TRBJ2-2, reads NAGVMQNPRHLVRRRGQEARLRCSPMKGHSHVYWYRQLPEEGLKFMVYLQKENIIDESGMPKERFSAEFPKEGPSILRIQQVVRGDSAAYFCASSRGTMNTGELFFGEGSRLTVL.

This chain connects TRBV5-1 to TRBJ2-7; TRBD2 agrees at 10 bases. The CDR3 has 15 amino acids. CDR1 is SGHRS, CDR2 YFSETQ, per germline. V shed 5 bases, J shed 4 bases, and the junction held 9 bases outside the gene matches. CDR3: CASRYTAGGGYEQYF. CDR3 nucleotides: TGCGCCAGCAGATACACAGCGGGAGGGGGATACGAGCAGTACTTC.

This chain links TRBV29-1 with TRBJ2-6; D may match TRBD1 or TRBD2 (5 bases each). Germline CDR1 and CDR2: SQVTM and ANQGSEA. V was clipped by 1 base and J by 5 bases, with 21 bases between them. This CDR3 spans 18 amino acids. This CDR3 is CSVEARDGRDPRANVLTF. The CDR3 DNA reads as TGCAGCGTTGAAGCCCGGGACGGTCGTGACCCTCGGGCCAACGTCCTGACTTTC.

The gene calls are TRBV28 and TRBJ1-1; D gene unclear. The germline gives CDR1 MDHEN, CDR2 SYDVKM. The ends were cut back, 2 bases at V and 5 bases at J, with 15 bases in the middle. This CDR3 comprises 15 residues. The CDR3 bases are TGTGCCAGCAGTTTAGTGTCGGGCGAGGGAACTGAAGCTTTCTTT. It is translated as CASSLVSGEGTEAFF.

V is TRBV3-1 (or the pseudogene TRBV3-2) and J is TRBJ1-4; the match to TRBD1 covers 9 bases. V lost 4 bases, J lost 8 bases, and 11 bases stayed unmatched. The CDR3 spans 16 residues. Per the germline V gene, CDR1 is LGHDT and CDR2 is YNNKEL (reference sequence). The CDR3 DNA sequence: TGTGCCAGCAGCCCTGATTTAGGGACAGGGAGCGAAAAACTGTTTTTT. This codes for CASSPDLGTGSEKLFF.

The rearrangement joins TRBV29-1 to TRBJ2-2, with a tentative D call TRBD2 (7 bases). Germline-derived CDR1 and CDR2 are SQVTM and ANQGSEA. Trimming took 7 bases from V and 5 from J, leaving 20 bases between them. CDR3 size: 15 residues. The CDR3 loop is CSAGGGGGQTGELFF. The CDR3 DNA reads TGCAGCGCCGGTGGTGGCGGGGGACAAACCGGGGAGCTGTTTTTT.

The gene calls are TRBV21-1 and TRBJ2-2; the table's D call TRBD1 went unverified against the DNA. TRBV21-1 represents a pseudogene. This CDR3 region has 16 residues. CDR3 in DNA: TGTGCCAGCAGCAAGTCGACAGTGAGGAACACCGGGGAGCTGTTTTTT. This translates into CASSKSTVRNTGELFF.

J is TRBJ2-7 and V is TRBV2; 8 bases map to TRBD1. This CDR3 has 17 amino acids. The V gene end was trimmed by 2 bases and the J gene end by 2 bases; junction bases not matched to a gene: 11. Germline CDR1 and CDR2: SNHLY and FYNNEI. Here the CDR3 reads CASSEFGSDREPYEQYF. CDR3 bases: TGTGCCAGCAGTGAATTTGGGTCGGACAGGGAACCCTACGAGCAGTACTTC.

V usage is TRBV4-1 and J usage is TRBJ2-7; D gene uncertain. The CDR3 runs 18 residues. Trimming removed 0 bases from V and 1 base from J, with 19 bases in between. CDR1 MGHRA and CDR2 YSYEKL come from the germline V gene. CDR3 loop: CASSQDLPRSGWSYEQYF. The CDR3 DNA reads TGCGCCAGCAGCCAAGATCTTCCCAGGAGTGGATGGTCCTACGAGCAGTACTTC.

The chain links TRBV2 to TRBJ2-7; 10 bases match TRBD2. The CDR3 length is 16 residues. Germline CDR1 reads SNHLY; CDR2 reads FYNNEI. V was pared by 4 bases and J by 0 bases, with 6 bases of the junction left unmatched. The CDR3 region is CASSGQTSGYSYEQYF. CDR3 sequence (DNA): TGTGCCAGCAGTGGGCAGACTAGCGGGTACTCCTACGAGCAGTACTTC.

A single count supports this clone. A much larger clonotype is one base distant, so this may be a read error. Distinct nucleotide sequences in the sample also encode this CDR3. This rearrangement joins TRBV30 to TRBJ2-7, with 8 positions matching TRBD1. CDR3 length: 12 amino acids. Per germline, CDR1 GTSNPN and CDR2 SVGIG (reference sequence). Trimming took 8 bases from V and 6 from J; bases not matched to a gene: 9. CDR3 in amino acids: CAGTGENLEQYF. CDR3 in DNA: TGTGCCGGGACAGGTGAAAATCTCGAGCAGTACTTC.

In DNA form, the CDR3 reads TGCGCCAGCTGGGGTTTGGTCGCAGGGACCGGGGAGCTGTTTTTT. Its translation: CASWGLVAGTGELFF. This chain links TRBV5-1 with TRBJ2-2, with a weak D call TRBD1 (5 bases). Per the germline V gene, CDR1 is SGHRS and CDR2 is YFSETQ. The germline V and J ends were trimmed by 7 bases and 5 bases, with 18 bases remaining between them. CDR3 length: 15 amino acids. Drawing the rest from reference TRBV5-1 and TRBJ2-2, the complete variable domain is KAGVTQTPRYLIKTRGQQVTLSCSPISGHRSVSWYQQTPGQGLQFLFEYFSETQRNKGNFPGRFSGRQFSNSRSEMNVSTLELGDSALYLCASWGLVAGTGELFFGEGSRLTVL.